This passage covers 16 T cell receptor beta chains from one sample sequenced in a study of blood T cell repertoires in COVID-19. Sequencing used immunoSEQ multiplex PCR; TCRdb keeps in-frame clones, though not all of them. The repertoire consists of a few hundred thousand clones, with more than 70% occurring once and the leading ten covering 1.5% to 2%. The material sequenced was peripheral blood. These TCRs come from a woman between 50 and 59 years old with acute or convalescent COVID-19.

The chain recombines TRBV6-1 with TRBJ2-7, with TRBD2 identical over 9 bases. CDR1 is MNHNS, CDR2 SASEGT, per germline. Trimming removed 4 bases from V and 0 bases from J; junction bases left unmatched: 7. The CDR3 extends over 16 amino acids. The CDR3 loop reads CASSGTSEKSSYEQYF. The CDR3 coding sequence is TGTGCCAGCAGTGGGACTAGCGAAAAGAGCTCCTACGAGCAGTACTTC.

This sequence joins TRBV7-2 and TRBJ1-4; TRBD1 agrees at 9 bases. The CDR3 runs to 15 residues. V shed 4 bases and J 2 bases; nucleotides not matched to a gene: 2. CDR1 and CDR2 (germline): SGHTA, FQGNSA. The CDR3 coding sequence is TGTGCCAGCAGCTCACAGGGGGCCACTAATGAAAAACTGTTTTTT. Translating gives CASSSQGATNEKLFF.

The chain is built from TRBV2 and TRBJ2-7, with TRBD2 identical over 9 bases. V lost 6 bases to trimming and J lost 5 bases; unmatched junction nucleotides: 5. Per germline, CDR1 SNHLY and CDR2 FYNNEI. CDR3 size: 13 residues. The CDR3 bases are TGTGCCAGCAGGACTAGCGGTAATCACGAGCAGTACTTC. It specifies CASRTSGNHEQYF. Using reference TRBV2 and TRBJ2-7 for the parts outside the CDR3, the full variable domain is EPEVTQTPSHQVTQMGQEVILRCVPISNHLYFYWYRQILGQKVEFLVSFYNNEISEKSEIFDDQFSVERPDGSNFTLKIRSTKLEDSAMYFCASRTSGNHEQYFGPGTRLTVT.

J is TRBJ2-7 and V is TRBV24-1, with D maybe TRBD1 (7 bases). The ends were cut back, 4 bases at V and 7 bases at J, with 13 bases in the middle. Germline V gene lookup returns CDR1 KGHDR and CDR2 SFDVKD. CDR3 length: 13 amino acids. The CDR3 here is CATSDLQGREQYF. CDR3 nucleotide sequence: TGTGCCACCAGTGACTTACAGGGGAGGGAGCAGTACTTC.

The chain uses TRBV6-5 and TRBJ1-5; D is possibly TRBD1 (5 bases). V dropped 0 bases and J dropped 3 bases, with 9 bases sitting between them. The CDR3 has 15 amino acids. The V gene's germline CDR1 is MNHEY and CDR2 SVGAGI. CDR3: CASSYSAGLNQPQHF. Here the CDR3 DNA reads TGTGCCAGCAGTTACTCGGCAGGGCTCAATCAGCCCCAGCATTTT.

The chain carries TRBV6-4 and TRBJ1-2; D possibly corresponds to TRBD1 (6 bases). The CDR3 has 16 amino acids. V dropped 0 bases and J dropped 3 bases, with 14 bases sitting between them. CDR1 and CDR2 (germline): MRHNA, SNTAGT. CDR3 in DNA: TGTGCCAGCAGTGACTCAGGAGGAAAGGGGGACTATGGCTACACCTTC. The encoded protein is CASSDSGGKGDYGYTF.

This sequence joins TRBV6-5 and TRBJ2-3, with 9 positions matching TRBD2. This CDR3 has 15 residues. After removal of 7 bases from V and 3 bases from J, the junction contained 8 bases not matched to a gene. Germline V CDR1 and CDR2: MNHEY, SVGAGI. The DNA of the CDR3 is TGTGCCAGCACCAATAGCGGGAGAGGGACAGATACGCAGTATTTT. Translated: CASTNSGRGTDTQYF.

The chain couples TRBV28 to TRBJ1-1; D gene ambiguous. Germline lookup yields CDR1 MDHEN and CDR2 SYDVKM. Between the trimmed V and J ends, which lost 7 bases and 11 bases, there was a span of 20 bases. There are 13 residues in the CDR3. The CDR3 DNA reads as TGTGCCAGCACCCTTAAGACTAGAGAGGTGGCTTTCTTT. Protein: CASTLKTREVAFF.

This chain links TRBV5-4 with TRBJ2-7, with 7 bases that match TRBD2. Losses at the gene ends were 0 bases for V and 3 bases for J; bases not matched to a gene: 12. Germline CDR1 is SGHNT and CDR2 is YYREEE (reference sequence). The CDR3 runs to 17 residues. CDR3 protein: CASSLAVAGARDYEQYF. CDR3 nucleotides: TGTGCCAGCAGCTTGGCGGTGGCGGGAGCGCGTGACTACGAGCAGTACTTC.

The gene calls are TRBV19 and TRBJ1-5; D unresolved. Germline CDR1 LNHDA, CDR2 SQIVND (reference sequence). The ends were cut back, 5 bases at V and 5 bases at J, with 13 bases in the middle. The CDR3 is 14 residues long. The CDR3 here is CASSLGQAHQPQHF. The CDR3 DNA sequence: TGTGCCAGTAGTTTAGGGCAGGCCCATCAGCCCCAGCATTTT.

The V gene is TRBV19, the J gene TRBJ2-7, with 8 bases aligning to TRBD1. V shed 3 bases, J shed 3 bases, and the junction held 7 bases outside the gene matches. From germline, CDR1 is LNHDA and CDR2 SQIVND (reference sequence). This CDR3 contains 15 residues. The CDR3 here is CASSILPGQDYEQYF. The DNA of the CDR3 is TGTGCCAGTAGTATCCTACCGGGACAGGACTACGAGCAGTACTTC.

J is TRBJ2-1 and V is TRBV7-2; D is perhaps TRBD2 (6 bases). Trimming left V 5 bases short and J 9 bases short, with 17 bases between. From germline, CDR1 is SGHTA and CDR2 FQGNSA. The CDR3 spans 14 residues. The CDR3 nucleotides are TGTGCCAGCAGCCCCCGGACCCGGAGGGTTGAGCAGTTCTTC. Its translation is CASSPRTRRVEQFF. Full variable domain (remainder filled in from reference TRBV7-2 and TRBJ2-1): GAGVSQSPSNKVTEKGKDVELRCDPISGHTALYWYRQSLGQGLEFLIYFQGNSAPDKSGLPSDRFSAERTGGSVSTLTIQRTQQEDSAVYLCASSPRTRRVEQFFGPGTRLTVL.

The gene calls are TRBV27 and TRBJ1-5; a weak D match, TRBD1 (6 bases). Trimming took off 6 bases at V and 4 bases at J, with 16 bases between the two ends. The CDR3 is 15 amino acids. Germline V CDR1 and CDR2: MNHEY, SMNVEV (reference sequence). Here the CDR3 reads CASSSLEGENQPQHF. CDR3 coding DNA: TGTGCCAGCAGCTCTCTTGAGGGGGAGAATCAGCCCCAGCATTTT.

V is TRBV5-1 and J is TRBJ2-7; D is possibly TRBD1 (6 bases). The CDR3 is 13 residues long. In germline, CDR1 is SGHRS, CDR2 YFSETQ. V lost 7 bases to trimming and J lost 1 base, with 12 bases between them. The CDR3 DNA reads as TGCGCCAGCGCACGCACAGGGTCCTACGAGCAGTACTTC. Amino acid sequence: CASARTGSYEQYF.

The chain couples TRBV6-5 to TRBJ2-3; 9 bases line up with TRBD1. Germline V gene sequence: CDR1 MNHEY, CDR2 SVGAGI. V shed 5 bases and J 3 bases; nucleotides not matched to a gene: 6. The CDR3 has 15 residues. The CDR3 sequence is CASSPGTGRTDTQYF. The DNA of the CDR3 is TGTGCCAGCAGTCCCGGGACAGGGCGGACAGATACGCAGTATTTT.

The chain combines TRBV6-2 or TRBV6-3 with TRBJ2-1, with 10 bases fitting TRBD2. This CDR3 comprises 18 residues. V gave up 2 bases and J gave up 0 bases; unmatched junction bases: 7. Germline V gene data show CDR1 as MNHEY and CDR2 as SVGEGT. CDR3 sequence reads: CASSYPLGLAPSYNEQFF. The CDR3 coding sequence is TGTGCCAGCAGTTACCCCTTGGGACTAGCGCCCTCCTACAATGAGCAGTTCTTC.